The next 29 T cell receptor beta chains were all read from a single sample in a study of T-cell memory formation after mild COVID-19. MiXCR was run by TCRdb on the 5' RACE reads, yielding one entry per CDR3 protein. The sample lists 300,000 to 400,000 distinct CDR3 sequences, approximately 27% occurring once. The material sequenced was PBMCs or a T cell subset sorted from them (not recorded which). The receptors originated from an adult woman who had mild COVID-19 (a few samples of this study predate the infection). Cell type and time point are not known.

This clonotype was detected only a few times. The rearrangement uses TRBV18 and TRBJ2-3; D not resolved. The germline V gene has CDR1 KGHSH and CDR2 LQKENI. CDR3 length: 14 amino acids. V lost 3 bases, J lost 3 bases, and 10 bases lay in between. In DNA form, the CDR3 reads TGTGCCAGCTCACCTAACGTTGGGACAGATACGCAGTATTTT. This gives the protein CASSPNVGTDTQYF.

The chain employs TRBV18 and TRBJ1-1, with 8 bases lining up with TRBD1. Per germline, CDR1 KGHSH and CDR2 LQKENI. The CDR3 runs 14 residues. The junction had 11 bases not matched to a gene; V was cut back by 6 bases and J by 8 bases. The CDR3 protein is CASSGGQGVSEAFF. The CDR3 bases are TGTGCCAGCTCGGGCGGACAGGGTGTTTCAGAAGCTTTCTTT.

The chain combines TRBV5-1 with TRBJ2-1, with 9 bases lining up with TRBD2. Germline lookup yields CDR1 SGHRS and CDR2 YFSETQ. V lost 3 bases and J lost 7; bases outside the gene matches: 8. The CDR3 covers 15 residues. CDR3 sequence (DNA): TGCGCCAGCAGCTCGTGGACTAGCGTGGGGAATGAGCAGTTCTTC. Translation: CASSSWTSVGNEQFF.

The chain is built from TRBV4-1 and TRBJ1-1, with D maybe TRBD1 (5 bases). Germline V gene data show CDR1 as MGHRA and CDR2 as YSYEKL. This CDR3 contains 14 residues. V lost 3 bases and J 6 bases, leaving 14 bases between the germline ends. The CDR3 loop reads CASSHPRRGAEAFF. The CDR3 DNA follows: TGCGCCAGCAGCCATCCCCGGCGAGGGGCTGAAGCTTTCTTT.

This clonotype occurred a few times. This chain links TRBV9 with TRBJ2-6; the D gene is possibly TRBD2 (5 bases). The CDR3 has 15 residues. The V gene's germline CDR1 is SGDLS and CDR2 YYNGEE. V was shortened by 1 base and J by 1 base, with 6 bases between the two germline ends. CDR3 residues: CASSVPGSGANVLTF. CDR3 bases: TGTGCCAGCAGCGTACCGGGGTCTGGGGCCAACGTCCTGACTTTC.

This chain uses TRBV20-1 with TRBJ2-5; a possible D gene is TRBD2 (6 bases). With 0 bases removed from V and 6 bases from J, the gap between germline ends came to 14 bases. Germline V gene sequence: CDR1 DFQATT, CDR2 SNEGSKA (reference sequence). The CDR3 sequence is 14 residues long. DNA for the CDR3: TGCAGTGCTAGAGATCAGGAGGGCAGGAAGACCCAGTACTTC. Its translation: CSARDQEGRKTQYF.

The chain has TRBV24-1 and TRBJ2-5; unclear D gene. Germline assignment: CDR1 KGHDR and CDR2 SFDVKD. The CDR3 spans 13 residues. The ends were cut back, 0 bases at V and 4 bases at J, with 5 bases in the middle. The CDR3: CATSDLGLETQYF. The CDR3 DNA is TGTGCCACCAGTGATTTGGGATTAGAGACCCAGTACTTC.

V gene TRBV20-1 combines with J gene TRBJ2-7; TRBD1 matches 9 bases. The length of the CDR3 is 15 residues. V was pared by 6 bases and J by 4 bases, with 13 bases of the junction left unmatched. Germline lookup yields CDR1 DFQATT and CDR2 SNEGSKA (reference sequence). CDR3 residues: CSARDPGQGEYEQYF. Written as DNA, the CDR3 is TGCAGTGCCCGGGACCCGGGACAGGGAGAGTACGAGCAGTACTTC.

The rearrangement joins TRBV5-1 to TRBJ2-1; TRBD1 aligns across 10 bases. Looked up from germline, CDR1 is SGHRS and CDR2 is YFSETQ. Germline trimming cut 4 bases from V and 8 bases from J; bases unmatched to any gene: 6. This CDR3 has 14 amino acids. CDR3 in DNA: TGCGCCAGCAGCCACGGGACAGGGGCCGATGAGCAGTTCTTC. The encoded protein is CASSHGTGADEQFF.

The chain links TRBV6-4 to TRBJ2-7, with D perhaps matching TRBD1 (5 bases). Trimming stripped 2 bases from V and 5 bases from J, with 13 bases between. CDR3 length equals 14 residues. The germline V gene has CDR1 MRHNA and CDR2 SNTAGT. This CDR3 is CASSDIGDSHEQYF. CDR3 sequence (DNA): TGTGCCAGCAGTGACATCGGAGACAGTCACGAGCAGTACTTC.

This clonotype showed up just a few times. The V gene is TRBV6-5, the J gene TRBJ2-7, with D possibly being TRBD2 (6 bases). The CDR3 runs to 17 residues. The germline V gene has CDR1 MNHEY and CDR2 SVGAGI. Trimming left V 6 bases short and J 0 bases short, with 21 bases between. CDR3 amino acids: CASSPYGAGIISYEQYF. For the CDR3, the DNA is TGTGCCAGCAGCCCGTACGGGGCGGGAATAATCTCCTACGAGCAGTACTTC.

CDR3 nucleotides: TGTGCCAGCAGCTTGGTATCACGGGGGTATGGCTACACCTTC. Its translation: CASSLVSRGYGYTF. The chain combines TRBV5-6 with TRBJ1-2; D is perhaps TRBD1 (5 bases). The CDR3 totals 14 residues. Per the germline V gene, CDR1 is SGHDT and CDR2 is YYEEEE. V lost 0 bases and J 5 bases, leaving 11 bases between the germline ends.

V gene TRBV5-6 combines with J gene TRBJ2-7; tentatively, D is TRBD1 (5 bases). The CDR3 is made up of 13 amino acids. V lost 4 bases and J 0 bases, leaving 8 bases between the germline ends. Looked up from germline, CDR1 is SGHDT and CDR2 is YYEEEE. The CDR3 DNA sequence: TGTGCCAGCAGCCGACAGAGCTCCTACGAGCAGTACTTC. Encoded protein: CASSRQSSYEQYF.

This chain joins TRBV27 and TRBJ2-3; no definite D call. The V end lost 8 bases, the J end lost 0 bases, and 9 bases lay between the germline ends. From germline, CDR1 is MNHEY and CDR2 SMNVEV (reference sequence). The CDR3 has 13 residues. The CDR3 bases are TGTGCCAGCGGCTTAGTGAGCACAGATACGCAGTATTTT. It specifies CASGLVSTDTQYF.

This clonotype was found a few times. V and J are TRBV5-6 and TRBJ2-3; D remains unclear. CDR1 is SGHDT and CDR2 is YYEEEE in the germline V gene. With 0 bases removed from V and 2 bases from J, the gap between germline ends came to 16 bases. The CDR3 loop spans 17 amino acids. CDR3 sequence reads: CASSLVSFRRNTDTQYF. The CDR3 coding sequence is TGTGCCAGCAGCTTGGTTTCGTTTAGGCGGAACACAGATACGCAGTATTTT.

This chain joins TRBV7-9 and TRBJ1-2; 10 bases map to TRBD1. The CDR3 is made up of 15 amino acids. In germline, CDR1 is SEHNR, CDR2 FQNEAQ (reference sequence). Germline trimming cut 3 bases from V and 2 bases from J; bases unmatched to any gene: 3. This CDR3 reads CASSLPGQGNYGYTF. In DNA, the CDR3 is TGTGCCAGCAGCTTGCCGGGACAGGGGAACTATGGCTACACCTTC.

V is TRBV7-2 and J is TRBJ2-3; TRBD2 agrees at 9 bases. The CDR3 runs 15 residues. V shed 1 base, J shed 5 bases, and the junction held 4 bases outside the gene matches. Germline V gene data show CDR1 as SGHTA and CDR2 as FQGNSA. CDR3 amino acids: CASSLVREGRDTQYF. The CDR3 nucleotides are TGTGCCAGCAGCTTAGTGCGGGAGGGCCGAGATACGCAGTATTTT. Complete variable domain (other parts from reference TRBV7-2 and TRBJ2-3): GAGVSQSPSNKVTEKGKDVELRCDPISGHTALYWYRQSLGQGLEFLIYFQGNSAPDKSGLPSDRFSAERTGGSVSTLTIQRTQQEDSAVYLCASSLVREGRDTQYFGPGTRLTVL.

The rearrangement uses TRBV14 and TRBJ1-1; D call uncertain. Trimming cost V 3 bases and J 8 bases, with 10 bases left between them. The CDR3 is made up of 12 amino acids. The germline V gene has CDR1 SGHDN and CDR2 FVKESK. CDR3: CASSQVFREAFF. The CDR3 region has the DNA TGTGCCAGCAGCCAGGTTTTCCGGGAAGCTTTCTTT.

Worth noting for this clonotype: One junction end does not reproduce the germline sequence, and a read error may be involved. V is TRBV7-7 and J is TRBJ2-1, with TRBD2 matching over 7 bases. The length of the CDR3 is 16 residues. CDR1 SSHAT and CDR2 FNYEAQ come from the germline V gene (reference sequence). DNA of the CDR3: TGTGCTAGCAGCTTAACAGCGGGAACCGTTTACAATGAGCAGTTCTTC. Its protein is CASSLTAGTVYNEQFF.

This clonotype was seen at least ten times. The genes are TRBV6-5 and TRBJ1-1; no firm D call. The germline V and J ends were trimmed by 0 bases and 10 bases, with 15 bases remaining between them. The CDR3 loop spans 14 amino acids. Per germline, CDR1 MNHEY and CDR2 SVGAGI. Written as DNA, the CDR3 is TGTGCCAGCAGTTACTCAATAACGGGCCGGGGAGCTTTCTTT. It translates to CASSYSITGRGAFF.

This clonotype has a handful of counts. The CDR3 reads CASSPKRSSYEQYF. As DNA, the CDR3 is TGTGCCAGCTCACCGAAGCGAAGCTCCTACGAGCAGTACTTC. This chain joins TRBV18 and TRBJ2-7; D is unclear. The V and J ends lost 3 bases and 0 bases respectively, with 9 bases between them. CDR3 length: 14 residues. Looked up from germline, CDR1 is KGHSH and CDR2 is LQKENI.

The CDR3 loop is CASSLEQGNDEQYF. In DNA form, the CDR3 reads TGCGCCAGCAGCCTAGAACAGGGGAACGACGAGCAGTACTTC. This chain joins TRBV5-1 and TRBJ2-7; 7 bases are shared with TRBD1. The junction had 9 bases not matched to a gene; V was cut back by 4 bases and J by 5 bases. Germline V gene data show CDR1 as SGHRS and CDR2 as YFSETQ. The length of the CDR3 is 14 residues.

This clonotype has a handful of counts. This chain links TRBV20-1 with TRBJ2-7, with D maybe TRBD2 (6 bases). The CDR3 runs to 14 residues. V was trimmed by 4 bases and J by 3 bases, leaving 16 bases between them. Germline V CDR1 and CDR2: DFQATT, SNEGSKA (reference sequence). CDR3 sequence reads: CSAMAGTEGYEQYF. For the CDR3, the DNA is TGCAGTGCTATGGCAGGGACGGAGGGCTACGAGCAGTACTTC.

This clonotype has more than one count but fewer than ten. V and J are TRBV7-7 and TRBJ2-2; D ambiguous. The V gene lost 1 base and the J gene lost 0 bases, with 9 bases spanning the gap. The germline V gene encodes CDR1 SSHAT and CDR2 FNYEAQ (reference sequence). The length of the CDR3 is 16 residues. The CDR3 nucleotides are TGTGCCAGCAGCTTAGGCCAGAGAACGAACACCGGGGAGCTGTTTTTT. Its translation is CASSLGQRTNTGELFF. Full variable domain (rest looked up from reference TRBV7-7 and TRBJ2-2): GAGVSQSPRYKVTKRGQDVTLRCDPISSHATLYWYQQALGQGPEFLTYFNYEAQPDKSGLPSDRFSAERPEGSISTLTIQRTEQRDSAMYRCASSLGQRTNTGELFFGEGSRLTVL.

The chain joins TRBV6-1 to TRBJ2-3; 8 bases match TRBD1. The CDR3 spans 14 residues. CDR1 and CDR2 (germline): MNHNS, SASEGT. V lost 6 bases to trimming and J lost 2 bases; unmatched junction nucleotides: 4. The CDR3 is CASRVDRDTDTQYF. CDR3 nucleotides: TGTGCCAGCAGGGTGGACAGGGACACAGATACGCAGTATTTT.

The CDR3 loop reads CATSDVYGTEAFF. CDR3 DNA: TGTGCCACCAGTGATGTCTACGGAACTGAAGCTTTCTTT. J is TRBJ1-1 and V is TRBV24-1; D not certain. This CDR3 region has 13 residues. Germline V lookup: CDR1 KGHDR, CDR2 SFDVKD. V was cut by 3 bases and J by 5 bases, with 9 bases left in between.

A note on this clonotype: Compared with germline, one end of the junction differs, possibly owing to a read error. This CDR3 is CASSEAGPTSF. The CDR3 DNA is TGTGCCAGCAGTGAAGCGGGTCCAACCTCCTTC. The V call is TRBV2, the J call TRBJ2-1; D remains unclear. CDR3 size: 11 residues. In germline, CDR1 is SNHLY, CDR2 FYNNEI.

Only a few counts were recorded for this clonotype. The V call is TRBV4-2, the J call TRBJ2-1, with 10 nucleotides matching TRBD2. Germline CDR1 LGHNA, CDR2 YNFKEQ. The CDR3 runs to 17 residues. The V and J ends lost 1 base and 2 bases, in that order; junction bases with no gene match: 5. DNA for the CDR3: TGTGCCAGCAGCCAAGGGACTAGCGGCGGAGCCTACAATGAGCAGTTCTTC. As protein: CASSQGTSGGAYNEQFF.

This clonotype was observed a few times. The CDR3 sequence is CSVESHRDYEQYF. Written as DNA, the CDR3 is TGCAGCGTTGAGAGTCACAGGGACTACGAGCAGTACTTC. This chain joins TRBV29-1 and TRBJ2-7; possible D gene TRBD1, 6 bases. Germline CDR1 reads SQVTM; CDR2 reads ANQGSEA. The CDR3 length is 13 residues. V shed 3 bases and J shed 3 bases, with 12 bases lying between them.